What follows is one T cell receptor (beta chain) and its context. Each TCR library used 450 to 600 ng of total RNA and a linear amplification protocol. Via MiXCR, TCRdb re-called the reads, giving one row per CDR3 protein. The table has 200,000 or so distinct CDR3 sequences, over 60% seen once. The data stem from a study of healthy donors' naive CD4 and CD8 T cells. The V gene lost 5 bases and the J gene lost 7 bases, with 11 bases spanning the gap. The CDR3 runs to 12 residues. Germline loops: CDR1 LNHNV, CDR2 YYDKDF (reference sequence). This clonotype originated in a pool of human donors in good health; the sample pools cells from several healthy donors. Material for sequencing was naive CD4+ and CD8+ T cells sorted from blood, pooled from several donors. The chain couples TRBV15 to TRBJ2-5, with D perhaps matching TRBD2 (5 bases). CDR3 loop: CATSPGEGTQYF. The CDR3 nucleotides read TGTGCCACCAGCCCGGGTGAGGGGACCCAGTACTTC.